The 7 T cell receptor beta chains presented below share a single source sample, sequenced in a study of early T cells in non-severe SARS-CoV-2 infection. TCRdb itself ran the 5' RACE reads through MiXCR, one entry per CDR3 protein. The sample has tens of thousands of distinct CDR3 sequences; roughly 13% are singletons. The sample was whole blood. The receptors originated from an adult who was a healthcare worker with PCR-confirmed SARS-CoV-2 infection or an uninfected control (not recorded which).

The chain employs TRBV9 and TRBJ2-2; D unresolved. V lost 3 bases and J 4 bases, leaving 7 bases between the germline ends. This CDR3 spans 13 amino acids. The germline CDR1 and CDR2 sequences are SGDLS and YYNGEE. The CDR3 DNA reads TGTGCCAGCAGCGCCTACAGCACCGGGGAGCTGTTTTTT. Protein sequence: CASSAYSTGELFF.

In its sample, this clonotype was seen many times. The CDR3 nucleotides read TGCAGTGCCTCGGGCGCTAGCGGGGACGCAAATACGCAGTATTTT. This encodes CSASGASGDANTQYF. The chain joins TRBV20-1 to TRBJ2-3, with 9 bases fitting TRBD2. Losses at the gene ends were 6 bases for V and 7 bases for J; bases not matched to a gene: 14. The CDR3 has 15 residues. Germline assignment: CDR1 DFQATT and CDR2 SNEGSKA (reference sequence).

This clonotype was found many times. The chain combines TRBV5-5 with TRBJ2-3, with a weak D call TRBD2 (5 bases). The CDR3 runs to 14 residues. The germline CDR1 and CDR2 sequences are SGHKS and YYEKEE (reference sequence). V lost 0 bases and J 6 bases, leaving 11 bases between the germline ends. The CDR3: CASSLGGFSDTQYF. DNA of the CDR3: TGTGCCAGCAGCTTGGGAGGGTTTTCGGATACGCAGTATTTT.

Ten or more counts support this clonotype. The chain links TRBV20-1 to TRBJ2-5; D is possibly TRBD2 (5 bases). CDR1 and CDR2 (germline): DFQATT, SNEGSKA (reference sequence). V dropped 6 bases and J dropped 1 base, with 15 bases sitting between them. The CDR3 extends over 14 amino acids. CDR3 coding DNA: TGCAGTGCCCCGGCTTTCGGGGTCCAAGAGACCCAGTACTTC. It yields the protein CSAPAFGVQETQYF.

This clonotype was seen at least ten times. The rearrangement uses TRBV6-1 and TRBJ2-6; no definite D call. This CDR3 has 15 residues. V was clipped by 1 base and J by 0 bases, with 4 bases between them. The germline CDR1 and CDR2 sequences are MNHNS and SASEGT. CDR3 protein: CASSEDSSGANVLTF. DNA for the CDR3: TGTGCCAGCAGTGAAGACAGCTCTGGGGCCAACGTCCTGACTTTC.

The V call is TRBV7-3, the J call TRBJ2-7; 8 nucleotides line up with TRBD2. Germline CDR1 reads SGHTA; CDR2 reads FQGTGA. Unmatched junction bases numbered 6, after V lost 2 bases and J lost 3 bases. CDR3 length: 15 residues. In DNA form, the CDR3 reads TGTGCCAGCAGCTTATTTCCGGGAGGGATCTACGAGCAGTACTTC. Translating it yields CASSLFPGGIYEQYF.

In this sample, this clonotype turned up many times. The J gene is TRBJ2-3, the V gene TRBV29-1; D may be TRBD1 (6 bases). The length of the CDR3 is 14 residues. V gave up 0 bases and J gave up 3 bases, with 10 bases separating them. From germline, CDR1 is SQVTM and CDR2 ANQGSEA. The CDR3 bases are TGCAGCGTTGAAGATCCACAGGGAACAGATACGCAGTATTTT. Amino acid sequence: CSVEDPQGTDTQYF.